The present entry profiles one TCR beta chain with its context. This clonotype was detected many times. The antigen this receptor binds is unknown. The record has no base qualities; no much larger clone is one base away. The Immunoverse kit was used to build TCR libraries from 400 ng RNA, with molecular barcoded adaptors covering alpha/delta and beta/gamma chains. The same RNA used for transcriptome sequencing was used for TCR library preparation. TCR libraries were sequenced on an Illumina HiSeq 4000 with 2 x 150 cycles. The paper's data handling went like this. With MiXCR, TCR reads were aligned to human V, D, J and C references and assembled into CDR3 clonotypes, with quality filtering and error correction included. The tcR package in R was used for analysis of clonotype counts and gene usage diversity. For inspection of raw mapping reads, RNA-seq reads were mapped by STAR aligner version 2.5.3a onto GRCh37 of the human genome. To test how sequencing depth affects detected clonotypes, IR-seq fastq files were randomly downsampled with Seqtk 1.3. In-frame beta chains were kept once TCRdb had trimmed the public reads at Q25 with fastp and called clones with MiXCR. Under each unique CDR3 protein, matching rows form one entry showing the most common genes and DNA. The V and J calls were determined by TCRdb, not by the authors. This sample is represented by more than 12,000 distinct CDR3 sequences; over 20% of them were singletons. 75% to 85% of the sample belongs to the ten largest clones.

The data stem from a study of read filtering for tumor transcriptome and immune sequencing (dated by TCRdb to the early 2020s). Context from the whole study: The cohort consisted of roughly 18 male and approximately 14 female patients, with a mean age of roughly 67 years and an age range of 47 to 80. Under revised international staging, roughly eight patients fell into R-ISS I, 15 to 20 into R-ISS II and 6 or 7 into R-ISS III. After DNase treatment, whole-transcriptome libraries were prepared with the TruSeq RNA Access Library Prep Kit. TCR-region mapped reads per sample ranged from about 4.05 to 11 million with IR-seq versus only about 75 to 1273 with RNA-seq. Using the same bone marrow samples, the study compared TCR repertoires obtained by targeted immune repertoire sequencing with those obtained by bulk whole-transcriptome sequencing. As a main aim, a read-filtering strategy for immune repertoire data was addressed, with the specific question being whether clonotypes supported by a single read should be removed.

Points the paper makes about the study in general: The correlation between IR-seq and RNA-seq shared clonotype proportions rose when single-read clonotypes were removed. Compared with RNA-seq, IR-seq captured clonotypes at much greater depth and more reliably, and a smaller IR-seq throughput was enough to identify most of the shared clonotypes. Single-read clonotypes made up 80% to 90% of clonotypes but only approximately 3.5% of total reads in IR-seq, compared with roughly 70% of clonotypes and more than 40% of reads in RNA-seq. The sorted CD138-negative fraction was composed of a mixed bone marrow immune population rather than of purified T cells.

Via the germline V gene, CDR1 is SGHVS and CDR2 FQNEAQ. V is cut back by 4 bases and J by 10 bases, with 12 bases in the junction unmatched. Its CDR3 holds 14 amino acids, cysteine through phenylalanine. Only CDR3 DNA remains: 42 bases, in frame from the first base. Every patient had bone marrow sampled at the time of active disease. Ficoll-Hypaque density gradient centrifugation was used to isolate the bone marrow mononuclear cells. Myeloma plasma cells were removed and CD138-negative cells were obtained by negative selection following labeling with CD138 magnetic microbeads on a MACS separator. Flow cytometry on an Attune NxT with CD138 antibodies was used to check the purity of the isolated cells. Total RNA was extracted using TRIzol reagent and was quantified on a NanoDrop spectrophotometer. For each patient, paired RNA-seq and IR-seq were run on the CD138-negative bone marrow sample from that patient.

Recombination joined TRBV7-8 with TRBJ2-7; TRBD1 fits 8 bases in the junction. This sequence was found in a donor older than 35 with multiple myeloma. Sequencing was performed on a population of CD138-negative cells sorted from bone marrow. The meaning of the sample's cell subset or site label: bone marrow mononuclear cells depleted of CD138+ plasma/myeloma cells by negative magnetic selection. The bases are TGTGCCAGCAGCTATTCCGGGACAGGCGGCTTTCAGTACTTC. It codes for CASSYSGTGGFQYF.